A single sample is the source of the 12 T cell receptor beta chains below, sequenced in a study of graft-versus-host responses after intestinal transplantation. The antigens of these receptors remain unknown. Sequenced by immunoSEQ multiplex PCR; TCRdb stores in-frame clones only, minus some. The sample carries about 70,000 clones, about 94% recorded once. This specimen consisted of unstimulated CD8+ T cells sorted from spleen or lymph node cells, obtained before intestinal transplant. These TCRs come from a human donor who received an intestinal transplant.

CDR3: CATSRDPNRFYEQYF. CDR3 DNA sequence: TGTGCCACCAGCAGAGATCCCAACAGGTTCTACGAGCAGTACTTC. The chain couples TRBV15 to TRBJ2-7, with a possible D match to TRBD1 (5 bases). CDR3 length: 15 residues. V lost 0 bases and J 3 bases, leaving 12 bases between the germline ends. The germline gives CDR1 LNHNV, CDR2 YYDKDF (reference sequence).

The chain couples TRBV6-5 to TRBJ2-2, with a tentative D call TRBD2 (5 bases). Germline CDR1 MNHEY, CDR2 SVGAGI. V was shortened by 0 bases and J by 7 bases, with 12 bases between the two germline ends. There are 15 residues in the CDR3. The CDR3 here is CASSYSPGLSGELFF. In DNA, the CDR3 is TGTGCCAGCAGTTACTCACCGGGATTGAGCGGGGAGCTGTTTTTT.

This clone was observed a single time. CDR3 DNA: TGTGCCAGCGTGTTTAGGGCAGACCCGGACTTCACAGATACGCAGTATTTT. It encodes CASVFRADPDFTDTQYF. The chain is built from TRBV2 and TRBJ2-3, with a tentative D call TRBD2 (5 bases). V gave up 8 bases and J gave up 2 bases, with 23 bases separating them. This CDR3 region has 17 residues. Germline values: CDR1 SNHLY, CDR2 FYNNEI.

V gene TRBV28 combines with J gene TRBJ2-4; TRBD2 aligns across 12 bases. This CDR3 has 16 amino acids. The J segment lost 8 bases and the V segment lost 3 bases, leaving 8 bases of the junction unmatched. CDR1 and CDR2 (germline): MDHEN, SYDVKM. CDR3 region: CASSLVVASGGDIQYF. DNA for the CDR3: TGTGCCAGCAGTTTGGTAGTGGCTAGCGGGGGGGACATTCAGTACTTC.

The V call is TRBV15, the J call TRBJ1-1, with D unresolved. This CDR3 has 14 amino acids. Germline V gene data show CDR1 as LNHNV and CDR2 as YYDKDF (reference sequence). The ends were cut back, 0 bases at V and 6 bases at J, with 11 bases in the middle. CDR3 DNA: TGTGCCACCAGCAGAGATTTGGTGGGGTCTGAAGCTTTCTTT. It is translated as CATSRDLVGSEAFF. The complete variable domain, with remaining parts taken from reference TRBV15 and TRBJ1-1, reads DAMVIQNPRYQVTQFGKPVTLSCSQTLNHNVMYWYQQKSSQAPKLLFHYYDKDFNNEADTPDNFQSRRPNTSFCFLDIRSPGLGDTAMYLCATSRDLVGSEAFFGQGTRLTVV.

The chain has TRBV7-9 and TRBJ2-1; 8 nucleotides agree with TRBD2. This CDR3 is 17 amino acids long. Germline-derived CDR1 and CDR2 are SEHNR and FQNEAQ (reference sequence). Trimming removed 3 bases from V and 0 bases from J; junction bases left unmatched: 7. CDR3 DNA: TGTGCCAGCAGCTTGGTAACTAGCGGATACTCCTACAATGAGCAGTTCTTC. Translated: CASSLVTSGYSYNEQFF.

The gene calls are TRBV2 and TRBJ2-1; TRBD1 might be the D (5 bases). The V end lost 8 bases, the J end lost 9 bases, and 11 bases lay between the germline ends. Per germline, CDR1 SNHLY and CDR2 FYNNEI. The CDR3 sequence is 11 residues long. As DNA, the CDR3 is TGTGCCAGCCTCAGGGCAGGTGAGCAGTTCTTC. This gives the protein CASLRAGEQFF. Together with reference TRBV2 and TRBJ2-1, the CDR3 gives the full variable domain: EPEVTQTPSHQVTQMGQEVILRCVPISNHLYFYWYRQILGQKVEFLVSFYNNEISEKSEIFDDQFSVERPDGSNFTLKIRSTKLEDSAMYFCASLRAGEQFFGPGTRLTVL.

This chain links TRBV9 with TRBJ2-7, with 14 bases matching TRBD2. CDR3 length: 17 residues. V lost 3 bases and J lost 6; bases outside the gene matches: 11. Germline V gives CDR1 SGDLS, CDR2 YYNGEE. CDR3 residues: CASSAGPGLAGAGEQYF. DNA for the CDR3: TGTGCCAGCAGCGCAGGACCGGGACTAGCGGGAGCCGGCGAGCAGTACTTC.

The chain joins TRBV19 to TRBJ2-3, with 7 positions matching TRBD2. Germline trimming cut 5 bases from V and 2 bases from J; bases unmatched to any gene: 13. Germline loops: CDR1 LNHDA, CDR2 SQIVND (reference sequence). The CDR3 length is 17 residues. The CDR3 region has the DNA TGTGCCAGTAGTTTAGGATTAGCGGGCAGCAACACAGATACGCAGTATTTT. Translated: CASSLGLAGSNTDTQYF.

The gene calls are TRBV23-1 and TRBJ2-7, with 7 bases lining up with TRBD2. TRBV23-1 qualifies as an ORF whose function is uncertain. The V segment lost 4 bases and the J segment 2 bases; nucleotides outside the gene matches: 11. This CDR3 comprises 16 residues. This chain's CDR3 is CASSLFWRENAYEQYF. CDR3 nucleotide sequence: TGCGCCAGCAGTCTCTTCTGGCGGGAGAATGCCTACGAGCAGTACTTC.

The CDR3 coding sequence is TGTGCCAGCAGCTTAGCCTGGGGAGGGTACCAAGAGACCCAGTACTTC. It encodes CASSLAWGGYQETQYF. The chain links TRBV7-6 to TRBJ2-5; 7 bases map to TRBD2. The junction had 4 bases not matched to a gene; V was cut back by 0 bases and J by 0 bases. The length of the CDR3 is 16 residues. Per the germline V gene, CDR1 is SGHVS and CDR2 is FNYEAQ.

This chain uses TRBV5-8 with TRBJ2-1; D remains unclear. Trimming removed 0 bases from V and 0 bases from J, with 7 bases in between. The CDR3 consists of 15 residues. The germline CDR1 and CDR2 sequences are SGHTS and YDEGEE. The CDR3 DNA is TGTGCCAGCAGCTTGGGAGGTAGCTCCTACAATGAGCAGTTCTTC. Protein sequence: CASSLGGSSYNEQFF.